Listed below are T cell receptor beta chains from one sample, sequenced in a study of T cell changes during pregnancy in multiple sclerosis. Sequencing was performed with immunoSEQ multiplex PCR; in TCRdb, only in-frame clones are kept and a portion is missing. The sample contains around 80,000 clones, roughly nine tenths of which appear only once. Sequencing used peripheral blood, obtained before pregnancy. These receptor sequences come from a female donor with multiple sclerosis, enrolled in a pregnancy study. Each CDR3 is given with its conserved first and last residue. A D gene is named only where the DNA matches it firmly. A clone size is listed for some rows: how often the clone was seen (once, few, many), or a class if it is expanded.

D	V	J	size	CDR3	DNA
TRBD1	TRBV30	TRBJ1-1	-	CAWRPRDSHTEAFF	TGTGCCTGGAGGCCCCGGGACAGCCACACTGAAGCTTTCTTT
-	TRBV30	TRBJ2-5	-	CAWLGGDQETQYF	TGTGCCTGGCTGGGCGGGGACCAAGAGACCCAGTACTTC
-	TRBV2	TRBJ2-3	-	CASSSVTDTQYF	TGTGCCAGCAGCTCCGTCACAGATACGCAGTATTTT
-	TRBV2	TRBJ2-5	-	CASSFSGQLETQYF	TGTGCCAGCAGTTTTTCTGGACAGTTAGAGACCCAGTACTTC
TRBD2	TRBV9	TRBJ2-3	-	CASSVGLAGLTDTQYF	TGTGCCAGCAGCGTAGGGCTAGCGGGACTCACAGATACGCAGTATTTT
-	TRBV7-8	TRBJ1-3	-	CASSLGGGGNTIYF	TGTGCCAGCAGCTTAGGGGGGGGTGGAAACACCATATATTTT
TRBD2	TRBV11-2	TRBJ2-7	-	CASSLDSSGGSKTYYEQYF	TGTGCCAGCAGCTTAGATTCCAGCGGGGGGTCAAAGACTTACTACGAGCAGTACTTC
-	TRBV29-1	TRBJ2-2	-	CSVEEAGSNTGELFF	TGCAGCGTTGAGGAGGCAGGCAGTAACACCGGGGAGCTGTTTTTT
TRBD1	TRBV7-9	TRBJ1-1	-	CASSPRDRGQVNTEAFF	TGTGCCAGCAGCCCACGGGACAGGGGGCAGGTGAACACTGAAGCTTTCTTT
TRBD1	TRBV18	TRBJ1-2	once	CASSDDRGSGGYTF	TGTGCCAGCTCGGACGACAGGGGAAGCGGTGGCTACACCTTC
TRBD1	TRBV4-1	TRBJ2-7	-	CASSQHPGTGGGGEQYF	TGCGCCAGCAGCCAACATCCCGGGACAGGGGGTGGGGGCGAGCAGTACTTC
-	TRBV5-6	TRBJ2-2	-	CASSLQGAGELFF	TGTGCCAGCAGCTTGCAGGGCGCCGGGGAGCTGTTTTTT
TRBD1	TRBV10-1	TRBJ2-7	few	CASSGTGRYEQYF	TGCGCCAGCTCCGGGACAGGGCGCTACGAGCAGTACTTC
TRBD1	TRBV18	TRBJ2-5	-	CASSPPGTGASGQYF	TGTGCCAGCTCACCTCCCGGGACAGGAGCTAGTGGCCAGTACTTC
-	TRBV19	TRBJ1-5	-	CASSNGVLRNQPQHF	TGTGCCAGTAGTAATGGAGTCCTGCGCAATCAGCCCCAGCATTTT
TRBD1	TRBV25-1	TRBJ1-1	-	CASSLGTGAEAFF	TGTGCCAGCTCACTCGGGACAGGGGCTGAAGCTTTCTTT
-	TRBV30	TRBJ2-7	once	CAWSVREPPELF	TGTGCCTGGAGTGTACGGGAACCCCCAGAGCTCTTC
-	TRBV9	TRBJ1-2	-	CASSVENNRRINYGYTF	TGTGCCAGCAGCGTAGAGAATAATAGGCGGATTAACTATGGCTACACCTTC
-	TRBV7-9	TRBJ2-7	-	CASSPPLVTGDTGEQYF	TGTGCCAGCAGCCCGCCCCTAGTGACTGGTGATACGGGCGAGCAGTACTTC
-	TRBV7-2	TRBJ1-4	-	CASSPLLGANEKLFF	TGTGCCAGCAGCCCCCTCCTGGGCGCTAATGAAAAACTGTTTTTT
-	TRBV9	TRBJ1-6	once	CASSQGNSPLHF	TGTGCCAGCAGCCAGGGAAATTCACCCCTCCACTTT
-	TRBV19	TRBJ1-3	-	CASTGFSGNTIYF	TGTGCCAGTACAGGCTTCTCTGGAAACACCATATATTTT
TRBD1	TRBV18	TRBJ2-3	-	CASSRDRGMADTQYF	TGTGCCAGCTCACGGGACAGGGGGATGGCAGATACGCAGTATTTT
TRBD2	TRBV19	TRBJ2-1	-	CASSTDRRGGMNEQFF	TGTGCCAGTAGTACTGATAGGCGGGGGGGCATGAATGAGCAGTTCTTC
TRBD1	TRBV4-1	TRBJ1-2	once	CASSQGLRGRGYTF	TGCGCCAGCAGCCAAGGTTTGAGGGGGCGAGGCTACACCTTC
-	TRBV7-9	TRBJ1-1	once	CASSFGGAGTEAFF	TGTGCCAGCAGCTTCGGGGGGGCTGGGACTGAAGCTTTCTTT
-	TRBV27	TRBJ2-5	-	CASSPDIRDWRYQETQYF	TGTGCCAGCAGTCCAGATATTAGGGACTGGCGGTACCAAGAGACCCAGTACTTC
-	TRBV19	TRBJ2-1	-	CASSGKQGPFYNEQFF	TGTGCCAGTAGTGGGAAACAGGGACCTTTTTACAATGAGCAGTTCTTC
TRBD1	TRBV29-1	TRBJ1-1	-	CSVTPGQGGTEAFF	TGCAGCGTTACACCGGGACAGGGTGGCACTGAAGCTTTCTTT
-	TRBV19	TRBJ2-3	-	CASSSGVTDTQYF	TGTGCCAGTAGTTCGGGGGTCACAGATACGCAGTATTTT
-	TRBV29-1	TRBJ2-1	-	CSVEIAASSYNEQFF	TGCAGCGTTGAAATAGCGGCGAGCTCCTACAATGAGCAGTTCTTC
-	TRBV4-2	TRBJ1-2	-	CASSQVGYGGSWGYTF	TGTGCCAGCAGCCAAGTGGGCTACGGGGGTTCTTGGGGCTACACCTTC
TRBD2	TRBV29-1	TRBJ2-5	-	CSVDGLAGGETQYF	TGCAGCGTTGATGGACTAGCGGGGGGAGAGACCCAGTACTTC
TRBD1	TRBV18	TRBJ1-5	-	CASSPPSIYRGDLRPEPQHF	TGTGCCAGCTCACCACCAAGTATCTACAGGGGAGACCTTCGACCGGAGCCCCAGCATTTT
TRBD1	TRBV11-3	TRBJ1-4	-	CASSLGQDEKLFF	TGTGCCAGCAGCCTTGGACAGGACGAAAAACTGTTTTTT
TRBD1	TRBV30	TRBJ1-2	-	CAWDDGDRGPQSNYGYTF	TGTGCCTGGGACGACGGTGACAGGGGGCCCCAGAGTAACTATGGCTACACCTTC
TRBD1	TRBV5-1	TRBJ1-1	-	CASSLEGAIAFF	TGCGCCAGCAGCTTGGAGGGGGCGATAGCTTTCTTT
-	TRBV7-8	TRBJ2-7	-	CASSFESSYEQYF	TGTGCCAGCAGCTTTGAGAGCTCCTACGAGCAGTACTTC
-	TRBV7-2	TRBJ1-4	-	CASSISAAEEKLFF	TGTGCCAGCAGCATCTCCGCGGCAGAGGAAAAACTGTTTTTT
-	TRBV4-1	TRBJ2-1	few	CASSHLRDINEQFF	TGCGCCAGCAGCCACCTCCGGGACATCAATGAGCAGTTCTTC
TRBD1	TRBV7-9	TRBJ1-2	few	CASSLTGPGGHGYTF	TGTGCCAGCAGCCTGACAGGGCCCGGGGGCCATGGCTACACCTTC
TRBD1	TRBV4-1	TRBJ1-1	-	CASRGSQGQPNTEAFF	TGCGCCAGCAGGGGAAGCCAGGGACAGCCAAACACTGAAGCTTTCTTT
-	TRBV11-2	TRBJ1-3	-	CASSLRGGFRNTIYF	TGTGCCAGCAGCTTACGTGGGGGGTTCAGGAACACCATATATTTT
-	TRBV5-1	TRBJ2-7	-	CASSLGGPYEQYF	TGCGCCAGCAGCTTGGGGGGGCCATACGAGCAGTACTTC
TRBD1	TRBV18	TRBJ2-7	-	CASSPLGTGGYEQYF	TGTGCCAGCTCACCACTCGGGACAGGGGGTTACGAGCAGTACTTC
-	TRBV7-9	TRBJ1-5	few	CASSDDNDQPQHF	TGTGCCAGCAGCGACGACAACGACCAGCCCCAGCATTTT
TRBD2	TRBV2	TRBJ2-1	-	CASRRLAGAYNEQFF	TGTGCCAGCAGGAGGCTAGCGGGGGCCTACAATGAGCAGTTCTTC
-	TRBV6-6	TRBJ1-1	-	CASSVAGTLSTEAFF	TGTGCCAGCAGCGTCGCCGGGACATTGAGCACTGAAGCTTTCTTT
-	TRBV21-1	TRBJ1-2	-	CASSKNRVGDYGYTF	TGTGCCAGCAGCAAAAACAGGGTAGGGGACTATGGCTACACCTTC
TRBD2	TRBV9	TRBJ2-3	-	CASPSRGDTQYF	TGTGCCAGCCCTTCGCGGGGGGATACGCAGTATTTT
-	TRBV7-9	TRBJ1-1	-	CASSQDRYTEAFF	TGTGCCAGCAGCCAGGACAGATACACTGAAGCTTTCTTT
TRBD1	TRBV6-1	TRBJ1-2	-	CASSEPGTAHYGYTF	TGTGCCAGCAGTGAACCGGGGACAGCGCACTATGGCTACACCTTC
-	TRBV18	TRBJ2-3	-	CASSPGELGTQYF	TGTGCCAGCTCACCCGGAGAGCTAGGTACGCAGTATTTT
TRBD2	TRBV19	TRBJ2-1	-	CASSITRLAGGNEQFF	TGTGCCAGTAGTATAACGCGACTAGCGGGGGGAAATGAGCAGTTCTTC
-	TRBV7-9	TRBJ1-4	once	CASSGKGQGRHEKLFF	TGTGCCAGCAGCGGAAAGGGACAAGGGAGACATGAAAAACTGTTTTTT
TRBD2	TRBV7-2	TRBJ2-5	-	CASSLGGGTETQYF	TGTGCCAGCAGCTTAGGGGGGGGTACGGAGACCCAGTACTTC
-	TRBV6-5	TRBJ2-1	once	CASSYSTARDYNEQFF	TGTGCCAGCAGTTACTCGACGGCCAGGGATTACAATGAGCAGTTCTTC
-	TRBV9	TRBJ1-1	-	CASGPASLSEAFF	TGTGCCAGCGGTCCCGCCTCGCTAAGTGAAGCTTTCTTT
-	TRBV2	TRBJ2-1	-	CASTDFDEQFF	TGTGCCAGCACTGACTTTGATGAGCAGTTCTTC